These T cell receptor beta chains were read from a single sample in a study of T cell repertoires in cytomegalovirus infection. Antigens of these TCRs are unknown. TCRdb called the reads again in MiXCR, with one record for every CDR3 protein. The sample has 340,000 or so distinct CDR3 sequences; about 25% are singletons. The specimen was cultured PBMCs, collected from culture after CMV antigen stimulation. All receptors come from a human donor in good health (CMV status not recorded). Some clones in this sample may be carry-over from other donors' samples. The CDR3 runs from the conserved cysteine through the conserved F or W. The D gene is left open where the match is weak. Clone size, where shown, is once, few, many, or a class for clones that have expanded.

TRBV7-9,TRBJ1-4,.,.,TGTGCCAGCGCATATCCGGGGAATACTAATGAAAAACTGTTTTTT,CASAYPGNTNEKLFF
TRBV25-1,TRBJ2-1,.,.,TGTGCCAGCAGTGATCCGGGGAGAGGGGGCAATGAGCAGTTCTTC,CASSDPGRGGNEQFF
TRBV11-2,TRBJ2-1,few,.,TGTGCCAGCAGCTTAGCGGTGCTGGCGGGGAGCTCCTACAATGAGCAGTTCTTC,CASSLAVLAGSSYNEQFF
TRBV7-3,TRBJ2-7,few,TRBD1,TGTGCCAGCAGCCCCCCTGGACAGGGTTTCGCCGAGCAGTACTTC,CASSPPGQGFAEQYF
TRBV15,TRBJ2-2,.,.,TGTGCCACCAGCAGAGATCCAGGGGAGCTGTTTTTT,CATSRDPGELFF
TRBV7-2,TRBJ2-5,many,.,TGTGCCAGCAGCTTAGGAAGAGAGACCCAGTACTTC,CASSLGRETQYF
TRBV7-2,TRBJ2-5,many,.,TGTGCCAGCAGCCCAGTCAATATCATCGGGGAGACCCAGTACTTC,CASSPVNIIGETQYF
TRBV9,TRBJ2-3,.,TRBD1,TGTGCCAGCAGCGTGTGGAACGGACAGGGTTTCACAGATACGCAGTATTTT,CASSVWNGQGFTDTQYF
TRBV6-1,TRBJ2-6,many,TRBD2,TGTGCCACCTCCGCGCGGCAGGGACTATCCTCTGGGGCCAACGTCCTGACTTTC,CATSARQGLSSGANVLTF
TRBV7-2,TRBJ1-4,.,.,TGTGCCAGCAGCTTAGGGGGGGCTAATGAAAAACTGTTTTTT,CASSLGGANEKLFF
TRBV7-2,TRBJ2-1,.,.,TGTGCCAGCAGCTTAGTGGGCGGGGCGGGCTACAATGAGCAGTTCTTC,CASSLVGGAGYNEQFF
TRBV20-1,TRBJ2-5,.,TRBD2,TGCAGTGCTAGACACATTAGCGGGAGGGATCAAGAGACCCAGTACTTC,CSARHISGRDQETQYF
TRBV25-1,TRBJ2-5,.,.,TGTGCCAGCGAGGGGGATAGGGGTAAAGAGACCCAGTACTTC,CASEGDRGKETQYF
TRBV2,TRBJ2-3,.,TRBD2,TGTGCCAGCAGTGTCCTAGTCGGGGCGGGAGGCGCCTCCGATACGCAGTATTTT,CASSVLVGAGGASDTQYF
TRBV29-1,TRBJ1-1,.,.,TGCAGCGTTGAGGCCCCCGGGGTTGGGAACACTGAAGCTTTCTTT,CSVEAPGVGNTEAFF
TRBV7-9,TRBJ1-4,many,.,TGTGCCAGCAGGCCTCCGCCTGGGACTAATGAAAAACTGTTTTTT,CASRPPPGTNEKLFF
TRBV12-3/TRBV12-4,TRBJ1-2,.,TRBD1,TGTGCCAGCAGCACGACAGGGATCTATGGCTACACCTTC,CASSTTGIYGYTF
TRBV24-1,TRBJ2-1,.,.,TGTGCCACCAGTGTCGGGACTTACAATGAGCAGTTCTTC,CATSVGTYNEQFF
TRBV20-1,TRBJ1-4,.,TRBD1,TGCAGTGCCCAAGACAGGGGGCATGAAAAACTGTTTTTT,CSAQDRGHEKLFF
TRBV25-1,TRBJ2-1,few,.,TGTGCCAGCAGTTCTGTAGCGGAGAGGGGGAATGAGCAGTTCTTC,CASSSVAERGNEQFF
TRBV12-5,TRBJ1-5,few,.,TGTGCTAGTGTTATAGAACGAGGGAAGCAGGATCAGCCCCAGCATTTT,CASVIERGKQDQPQHF
TRBV12-3/TRBV12-4,TRBJ2-1,many,TRBD2,TGTGCCAGCAGCTTAGCGGGGGCGGGCAATGAGCAGTTCTTC,CASSLAGAGNEQFF
TRBV27,TRBJ2-5,.,.,TGTGCCAGCAGTTTATCGGCTAGCCGATCGGAGACCCAGTACTTC,CASSLSASRSETQYF
TRBV25-1,TRBJ2-5,once,.,TGTGCCAGCAGTACTACGGCCACCCAGTACTTC,CASSTTATQYF
TRBV6-2/TRBV6-3,TRBJ2-1,.,.,TGTGCCAGCAGCCGGAGGTACAATGAGCAGTTCTTC,CASSRRYNEQFF
TRBV7-2,TRBJ1-6,many,.,TGTGCCATCGGGCCCGGGACTAATAATTCACCCCTCCACTTT,CAIGPGTNNSPLHF
TRBV12-3/TRBV12-4,TRBJ2-3,.,TRBD2,TGTGCCAGCATCCTAGCGGGGGGCACAGATACGCAGTATTTT,CASILAGGTDTQYF
TRBV28,TRBJ1-6,few,TRBD1,TGTGCCAGCAGTTCCACCTCGACAGGGTTGGGATCACCCCTCCACTTT,CASSSTSTGLGSPLHF
TRBV7-9,TRBJ2-7,.,.,TGTGCCAGCAGCTTAGCCTTTGCCGAGCAGTACTTC,CASSLAFAEQYF
TRBV19,TRBJ2-1,.,.,TGTGCCAGTTCGGGTCTTTCTCACAATGAGCAGTTCTTC,CASSGLSHNEQFF
TRBV27,TRBJ2-7,.,TRBD2,TGTGCCAGCAGTCCCAACGTAGCGGGAGCGAGGAACGAGCAGTACTTC,CASSPNVAGARNEQYF
TRBV4-1,TRBJ1-6,.,TRBD1,TGCGCCAGCAGCCAAGAGTGGGGACAGGGGAGTTCACCCCTCCACTTT,CASSQEWGQGSSPLHF
TRBV11-2,TRBJ1-2,.,.,TGTGCCAGCAGCCAGGGACGGGCATCTAGTAGCTACACCTTC,CASSQGRASSSYTF
TRBV4-1,TRBJ1-5,few,TRBD1,TGCGCCAGCAGCCACCCCGGGACAGGACAGCCCCAGCATTTT,CASSHPGTGQPQHF
TRBV7-9,TRBJ1-2,.,.,TGTGCCAGCAGCCCTGGAATCGGTGGGAACTATGGCTACACCTTC,CASSPGIGGNYGYTF
TRBV7-2,TRBJ2-5,many,TRBD1,TGTGCCAGCAGCCGACTCGGAACCGGGACAGGGAGGGAGACCCAGTACTTC,CASSRLGTGTGRETQYF
TRBV10-3,TRBJ1-5,.,.,TGTGCCATCAGTGATCGGGTCGGAAATCAGCCCCAGCATTTT,CAISDRVGNQPQHF
TRBV4-3,TRBJ2-2,few,TRBD2,TGCGCCAGCAGCCACAGGATCGGGGGGGCCGGGGAGCTGTTTTTT,CASSHRIGGAGELFF
TRBV12-3/TRBV12-4,TRBJ1-1,.,.,TGTGCCAGCAGTTTTCGACCCACTGAAGCTTTCTTT,CASSFRPTEAFF
TRBV27,TRBJ2-7,few,.,TGTGCCAGCAGCTTCCTGACGTCAGGAACCGGATCCTACGAGCAGTACTTC,CASSFLTSGTGSYEQYF
TRBV11-2,TRBJ2-7,.,TRBD1,TGTGCCAGCAGCTTAGAATCAGGGACAGGAACCTACGAGCAGTACTTC,CASSLESGTGTYEQYF
TRBV4-3,TRBJ1-3,.,.,TGCGCCAGCAGCCAAGACCAGGGCAATGGAAACACCATATATTTT,CASSQDQGNGNTIYF
TRBV4-1,TRBJ2-3,.,TRBD1,TGCGCCAGCAGCCAGGATCCACAGGGGGCCGGAGATACGCAGTATTTT,CASSQDPQGAGDTQYF
TRBV7-2,TRBJ2-1,.,.,TGTGCCAGCAGCTTTATCTATGAGCAGTTCTTC,CASSFIYEQFF
TRBV19,TRBJ1-1,.,.,TGTGCCAGTAAAGTGGCAGCAGAAGCTTTCTTT,CASKVAAEAFF
TRBV3-1,TRBJ2-2,.,.,TGTGCCAGCAGCCAATTTAACACCGGGGAGCTGTTTTTT,CASSQFNTGELFF
TRBV28,TRBJ1-2,.,TRBD1,TGTGCCAGCAGCCATCGGGACAGGGGGTATGGCTACACCTTC,CASSHRDRGYGYTF
TRBV27,TRBJ2-1,few,TRBD2,TGTGCCAGCAGTTTATTGGGGACTAGCGGCTACAATGAGCAGTTCTTC,CASSLLGTSGYNEQFF
TRBV6-5,TRBJ2-1,many,.,TGTGCCAGCAGTTACTCGATAGTTCGACCCTCCTACAATGAGCAGTTCTTC,CASSYSIVRPSYNEQFF
TRBV7-9,TRBJ1-3,.,.,TGTGCCTTCACGGGGGGAACTGGAAACACCATATATTTT,CAFTGGTGNTIYF
TRBV6-6,TRBJ1-5,few,.,TGTGCCAGCAGTTTTGGGGGCGTGGGCAATCAGCCCCAGCATTTT,CASSFGGVGNQPQHF
TRBV19,TRBJ2-1,.,.,TGTGCCAGTAGTAAATCACGGGCTTCCTCGGCGAATGAGCAGTTCTTC,CASSKSRASSANEQFF
TRBV6-2/TRBV6-3,TRBJ1-6,.,.,TGTGCCAGCAGTTACTCGAACTCACCCCTCCACTTT,CASSYSNSPLHF
TRBV19,TRBJ2-2,.,.,TGTGCCAGTAGTATCGACAGGACGAACACCGGGGAGCTGTTTTTT,CASSIDRTNTGELFF